Here is one T cell receptor gamma chain with its context. Taking its sample share into account, this clone is medium-sized (0.01 to 0.1%). Its antigen is still unknown. Base qualities are not recorded, but no much larger clone differs from it by a single base. The sample comes from a study of human gamma delta and Vdelta1 T cells (dated by TCRdb to 2016 to 2018). For the wider study: The study investigated Delta One T cells, Vd1+ gamma-delta T cells, as cytotoxic effectors against acute myeloid leukemia.

According to the germline V gene (reference sequence), CDR1 reads VTNTFY and CDR2 reads YDVSTARD. From cysteine to phenylalanine, the CDR3 is 12 amino acids long. CDR3 DNA only is kept here, 36 bases in frame from base 1. V loses 5 bases at its end and J loses 6 bases; junction bases beyond the gene matches: 3. What the research found in general, with its limitations: Delta One T cells were reported to be polyclonal and to show broad cytotoxic targeting of acute myeloid leukemia.

Library creation used PCR. Instrument on record: Illumina MiSeq. TCRdb called clones anew from the public reads via CATT; matching DNA rows were later pooled. Across this sample there are a few thousand gamma-chain clones, with around 29% seen only once. The ten largest clones take up 2.9% of the sample. Sequencing input: Vdelta1 gamma-delta T cells from blood grown in culture (DOT cells). The cell subset or site label of this sample denotes: Delta One T cells, in vitro expanded/differentiated Vd1+ gamma-delta T cells. The receptor was isolated from a human donor in good health. The rearrangement combines TRGV3 with TRGJP2. The nucleotides read TGTGCCACCTGGGCATGTGATTGGATCAAGACGTTT. Its amino acids are CATWACDWIKTF.